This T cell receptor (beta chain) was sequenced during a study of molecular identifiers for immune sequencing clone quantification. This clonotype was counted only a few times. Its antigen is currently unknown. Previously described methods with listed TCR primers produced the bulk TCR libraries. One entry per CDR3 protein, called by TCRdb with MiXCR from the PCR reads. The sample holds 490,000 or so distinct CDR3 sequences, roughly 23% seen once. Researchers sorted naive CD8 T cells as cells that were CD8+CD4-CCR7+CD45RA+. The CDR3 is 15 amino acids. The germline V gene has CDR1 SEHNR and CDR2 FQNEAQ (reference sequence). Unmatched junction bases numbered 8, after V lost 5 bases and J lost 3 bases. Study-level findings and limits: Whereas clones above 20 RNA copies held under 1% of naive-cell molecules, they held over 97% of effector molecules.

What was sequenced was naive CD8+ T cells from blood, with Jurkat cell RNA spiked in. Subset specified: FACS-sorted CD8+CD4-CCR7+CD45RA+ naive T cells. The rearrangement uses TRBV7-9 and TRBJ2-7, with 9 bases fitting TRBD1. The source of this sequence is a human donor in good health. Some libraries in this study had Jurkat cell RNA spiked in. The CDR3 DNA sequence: TGTGCCAGCAGCGTCAGCACAGGGGGCTTCTACGAGCAGTACTTC. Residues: CASSVSTGGFYEQYF. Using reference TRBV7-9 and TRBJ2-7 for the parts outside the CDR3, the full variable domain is DTGVSQNPRHKITKRGQNVTFRCDPISEHNRLYWYRQTLGQGPEFLTYFQNEAQLEKSRLLSDRFSAERPKGSFSTLEIQRTEQGDSAMYLCASSVSTGGFYEQYFGPGTRLTVT.